This T cell receptor beta chain was identified during a study of blood T cell repertoires in COVID-19. Profiling relied on immunoSEQ multiplex PCR, and the TCRdb table lists in-frame clones only, not all of them. The data show around 320,000 clones, with roughly 88% seen just once and 5.5% to 8% held by the top ten. After removal of 6 bases from V and 1 base from J, the junction contained 8 bases not matched to a gene. From germline, CDR1 is SEHNR and CDR2 FQNEAQ (reference sequence). CDR3 length equals 15 residues. Sequenced: peripheral blood. This chain links TRBV7-9 with TRBJ2-5; 7 bases align to TRBD2. This receptor was taken from a woman younger than 45 who had recovered from COVID-19. The CDR3 spells CASRNVGGIQETQYF. The CDR3, as DNA: TGTGCCAGCAGAAACGTGGGGGGGATCCAAGAGACCCAGTACTTC.